This note documents a single TCR beta chain sequence. This clonotype was observed a handful of times. There is no known antigen for this receptor. No quality values exist for individual bases; no much larger clone is one base distant. Per the publication, the time point label means: patch test 2, 6 weeks after DPC sensitization. The label giving this sample's treatment or condition can be read as: therapeutic diphenylcyclopropenone sensitization with weekly scalp DPC. At every patch-test visit, the blood draw took place before the patch test was put on. Patients were eligible if aged 18 to 70, diagnosed with alopecia and judged suitable for DPC therapy, and pregnant patients were excluded. Total RNA was extracted from unfractionated whole blood that had been collected in Tempus Blood RNA tubes. Library creation used RACE. The sequencer was a NextSeq 500. Library preparation attached unique molecular identifiers to individual cDNA molecules for quantitative, reproducible TCR counting. Both TCR alpha and TCR beta chains were sequenced from each blood RNA sample. From the authors' description of their analysis: Samples had a median of roughly 100,000 TCRs, with a range from 23,224 to 690,600. V, J and CDR3 annotation of the TCR reads was carried out using the Decombinator software suite. For PS versus PT1 abundance plots, all samples were subsampled to the same number of TCRs (28,000). TCRs were defined as expanded if absent before sensitization and observed at least eight times at the 2-week time point. TCRdb passed the public sequencing reads through fastp at Q25 and MiXCR, retaining productive beta sequences. All rows with the same CDR3 protein become a single entry with the most common DNA and genes. V and J calls and clone size were set by TCRdb, not the authors. This sample has about 400,000 distinct CDR3 sequences in its table, and roughly 6.3% of those were observed once. Clones ranked in the top ten supply about 6% of the sample.

These data are taken from a study of human T cells and chemical hapten exposure (dated by TCRdb to about 2021). The study in broad terms: For sensitization, 2% DPC in acetone was applied to a roughly 2 cm by roughly 2 cm area of upper inner arm skin. Weekly therapeutic DPC doses were additionally applied to the scalp of patients throughout the roughly 23-week study period. Patch testing was done on the upper back using Finn chambers containing 0.01% DPC, and results were scored after 6 days according to International Contact Dermatitis Research Group standards. The mostly female patient cohort included alopecia areata with under or over 50% scalp involvement, alopecia totalis and alopecia universalis. The libraries were sequenced as a pool, and the TCR yield per sample differed mostly because of small variations in library volumes within the pool. In alopecia patients, the study followed how the peripheral blood TCR repertoire changed in vivo over primary and secondary sensitization to diphenylcyclopropenone (DPC), a hapten. Blood samples were taken from patients before sensitization (week 0) and at 2, 6 and about 24 weeks after DPC sensitization. About 29 alopecia patients gave blood for TCR sequencing at one to four time points (pre-sensitization, 2, 6 and 24 weeks).

General findings and caveats noted by the study authors: Repeated subsampling changed both the strength of the expansion versus patch-test correlation and the threshold at which the correlation became significant. Alopecia, a presumed autoimmune disease, was present in all patients, so the immune response of the patients might differ from that of healthy individuals. DPC sensitization did not change how many TCRs were above 1 in 1000 frequency, and no evidence was found of alterations in global repertoire structure. A positive correlation was found between the number of PT1 expanded TCRs and patch test score, with significance reached at thresholds 8, 16 and 32 but not 4. Significantly more large CDR3 similarity clusters were formed by expanded TCRs than by pre-sensitization or healthy control sets, consistent with antigen-driven responses.

The sample in question was whole blood, obtained in connection with sensitization to the hapten diphenylcyclopropenone (DPC). This receptor was obtained from a woman aged 18-29 years with alopecia areata. Some clones in this sample may be carry-over from other donors' samples.

The CDR3 corresponds to CASSEGGGRDTQYF. The DNA sequence is as follows: TGTGCCAGCAGTGAAGGCGGGGGAAGGGATACGCAGTATTTT. The chain is encoded by TRBV25-1 joined to TRBJ2-3, and 7 junctional nucleotides match TRBD2. Inclusive of the bounding cysteine and phenylalanine, the CDR3 is 14 residues long. Here the CDR3 DNA is all that survives: 42 bases in frame from base 1. CDR1 MGHDK and CDR2 SYGVNS are derived from the germline V gene. Relative to germline, V is missing 2 bases and J is missing 6 bases, with 5 bases of the junction outside any gene match. Reference TRBV25-1 and TRBJ2-3 genes cover what lies past the CDR3, so the full variable domain is EADIYQTPRYLVIGTGKKITLECSQTMGHDKMYWYQQDPGMELHLIHYSYGVNSTEKGDLSSESTVSRIRTEHFPLTLESARPSHTSQYLCASSEGGGRDTQYFGPGTRLTVL.